This passage covers 5 T cell receptor beta chains from one sample sequenced in a study of blood T cells in healthy people across ages. PCR was performed a second time for about 6 to 12 cycles using a sample-barcoded 5' primer and a J-beta primer mix. MiXCR was run by TCRdb on the 5' RACE reads, yielding one entry per CDR3 protein. The sample gives roughly 830,000 distinct CDR3 sequences, 62% of which show up once; 25% to 35% is in the top ten. The sample taken for sequencing was blood. The receptors here all came from a man under 40 in good health.

The J gene is TRBJ2-7, the V gene TRBV3-1; no reliable D call. The CDR3 runs 15 residues. Trimming shortened V by 0 bases and J by 6 bases, and 15 bases separated the two germline ends. Germline CDR1 and CDR2: LGHDT and YNNKEL (reference sequence). CDR3 nucleotides: TGTGCCAGCAGCCAAGATCCGGCAGGATCCGCCGAGCAGTACTTC. Its translation is CASSQDPAGSAEQYF.

The chain carries TRBV12-3 or TRBV12-4 and TRBJ2-1, with D unresolved. The length of the CDR3 is 16 residues. V was trimmed by 8 bases and J by 0 bases, leaving 17 bases between them. DNA for the CDR3: TGTGCCAGCGATCTCCGGGTCCCGGGCTCCTACAATGAGCAGTTCTTC. Its protein is CASDLRVPGSYNEQFF.

CDR3 amino acids: CASSVGGDTLIYEQYF. Written as DNA, the CDR3 is TGTGCCAGCAGCGTTGGGGGGGACACCCTAATCTACGAGCAGTACTTC. The rearrangement links TRBV9 to TRBJ2-7, with a possible D match to TRBD2 (7 bases). Trimming took off 2 bases at V and 3 bases at J, with 18 bases between the two ends. Germline loops: CDR1 SGDLS, CDR2 YYNGEE. The CDR3 runs 16 residues.

Of note for this clonotype: The junction shows a germline mismatch at one end, possibly a read error. The chain couples TRBV5-8 to TRBJ1-3; D remains unclear. Germline assignment: CDR1 SGHTS and CDR2 YDEGEE. This CDR3 comprises 15 residues. CDR3 in amino acids: CASTLAGSSGNTIYF. The CDR3 bases are TGTGCCAGCACCTTGGCGGGAAGCTCTGGAAACACCATATATTTT. Variable domain in full (rest from reference TRBV5-8 and TRBJ1-3): EAGVTQSPTHLIKTRGQQATLRCSPISGHTSVYWYQQALGLGLQFLLWYDEGEERNRGNFPPRFSGRQFPNYSSELNVNALELEDSALYLCASTLAGSSGNTIYFGEGSWLTVV.

CDR3 region: CASSARDNTDTQYF. CDR3 DNA sequence: TGTGCCAGCAGCGCCCGGGACAACACAGATACGCAGTATTTT. The J gene is TRBJ2-3, the V gene TRBV9; a possible D gene is TRBD1 (6 bases). Germline CDR1 SGDLS, CDR2 YYNGEE. V was cut by 3 bases and J by 2 bases, with 10 bases left in between. The CDR3 consists of 14 residues.